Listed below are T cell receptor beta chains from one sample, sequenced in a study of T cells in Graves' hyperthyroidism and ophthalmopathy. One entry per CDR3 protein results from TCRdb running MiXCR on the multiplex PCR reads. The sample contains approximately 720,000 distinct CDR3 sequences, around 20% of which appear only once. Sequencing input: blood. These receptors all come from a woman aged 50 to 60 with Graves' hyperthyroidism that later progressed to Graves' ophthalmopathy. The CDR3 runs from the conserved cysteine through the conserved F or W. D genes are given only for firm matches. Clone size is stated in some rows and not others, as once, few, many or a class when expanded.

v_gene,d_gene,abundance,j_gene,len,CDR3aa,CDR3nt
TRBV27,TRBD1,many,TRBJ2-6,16,CASTARQGYGANVLTF,TGTGCCAGCACCGCAAGACAGGGGTACGGGGCCAACGTCCTGACTTTC
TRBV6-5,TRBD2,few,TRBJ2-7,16,CASSYGSASGGTQQYF,TGTGCCAGCAGTTACGGTTCGGCTAGCGGGGGGACTCAGCAGTACTTC
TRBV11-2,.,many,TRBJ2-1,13,CASSPLTGAEQFF,TGTGCCAGCAGCCCCCTGACTGGGGCTGAGCAGTTCTTC
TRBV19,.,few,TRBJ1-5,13,CASSIMDSQPQHF,TGTGCCAGTAGTATCATGGACAGCCAGCCCCAGCATTTT
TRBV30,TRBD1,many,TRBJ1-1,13,CAYGQGRDTEAFF,TGTGCCTACGGACAGGGTAGGGACACTGAAGCTTTCTTT
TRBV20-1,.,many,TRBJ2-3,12,CSARESTDTQYF,TGCAGTGCTAGAGAGAGCACAGATACGCAGTATTTT
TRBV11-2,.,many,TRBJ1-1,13,CASSLEGLGEAFF,TGTGCCAGCAGCTTAGAGGGCCTAGGTGAAGCTTTCTTT
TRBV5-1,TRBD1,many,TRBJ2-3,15,CASSRGQGSTDTQYF,TGCGCCAGCAGTCGAGGACAGGGTAGCACAGATACGCAGTATTTT
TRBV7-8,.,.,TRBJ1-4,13,CASGGRSWVKLFF,TGTGCCAGCGGCGGGCGGAGTTGGGTAAAACTGTTTTTT
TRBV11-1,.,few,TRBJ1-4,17,CASSQRMGETTNEKLFF,TGTGCCAGCAGCCAACGTATGGGGGAAACAACTAATGAAAAACTGTTTTTT
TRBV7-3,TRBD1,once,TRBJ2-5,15,CASSSQGAMEETQHF,TGTGCCAGCAGCTCACAGGGGGCTATGGAAGAGACCCAGCACTTC
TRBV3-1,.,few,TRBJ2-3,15,CASSQDSGGTDTQYF,TGTGCCAGCAGCCAAGACTCAGGGGGCACAGATACGCAGTATTTT